Listed below are T cell receptor beta chains from one sample, sequenced in a study of shared clonotypes between healthy human individuals. Method: immunoSEQ multiplex PCR; TCRdb's copy keeps in-frame clones and lacks some. This sample carries millions of clones, approximately 95% of them seen once, and the ten largest clones take 0.3% to 0.4%. The sequencing input was naive CD4+ T cells from PBMCs. All receptors derive from a man aged 18 to 30 in good health. Some clones in this sample may be carry-over from other donors' samples. Both conserved end residues are part of each CDR3. D genes are given only for firm matches.

TRBV29-1	10	.	TRBJ2-1	CSVGYNEQFF	TGCAGCGTGGGTTACAATGAGCAGTTCTTC
TRBV7-2	14	TRBD2	TRBJ2-7	CASSLSGGYNEQYF	TGTGCCAGCAGCTTAAGCGGGGGGTATAACGAGCAGTACTTC
TRBV23-1	15	TRBD1	TRBJ2-7	CASSPRTGDSYEQYF	TGCGCCAGCAGTCCTAGGACAGGGGACTCCTACGAGCAGTACTTC
TRBV5-1	15	TRBD1	TRBJ2-3	CASSLGQGPTDTQYF	TGCGCCAGCAGCTTGGGACAGGGCCCCACAGATACGCAGTATTTT
TRBV4-1	15	.	TRBJ2-5	CASSQDAAAGETQYF	TGCGCCAGCAGCCAAGATGCAGCCGCGGGAGAGACCCAGTACTTC
TRBV5-4	15	TRBD2	TRBJ2-7	CASSSPGLAAYEQYF	TGTGCCAGCAGCTCGCCGGGACTAGCGGCTTACGAGCAGTACTTC
TRBV6-1	16	.	TRBJ2-7	CASSGGPAFSNYEQYF	TGTGCCAGCAGTGGCGGACCCGCCTTTTCAAACTACGAGCAGTACTTC
TRBV27	14	.	TRBJ1-2	CASSLELDYYGYTF	TGTGCCAGCAGTTTAGAGCTGGACTACTATGGCTACACCTTC
TRBV5-1	21	TRBD2	TRBJ2-2	CASSLEVAATSGRLDTGELFF	TGCGCCAGCAGCTTGGAAGTAGCCGCGACTAGCGGGAGGCTGGACACCGGGGAGCTGTTTTTT
TRBV5-1	14	.	TRBJ2-4	CASSLDGGEDIQYF	TGCGCCAGCAGCTTGGACGGGGGCGAAGACATTCAGTACTTC
TRBV5-1	14	TRBD1	TRBJ1-1	CASRTTGGSSEAFF	TGCGCCAGCCGTACTACAGGGGGCAGCTCTGAAGCTTTCTTT